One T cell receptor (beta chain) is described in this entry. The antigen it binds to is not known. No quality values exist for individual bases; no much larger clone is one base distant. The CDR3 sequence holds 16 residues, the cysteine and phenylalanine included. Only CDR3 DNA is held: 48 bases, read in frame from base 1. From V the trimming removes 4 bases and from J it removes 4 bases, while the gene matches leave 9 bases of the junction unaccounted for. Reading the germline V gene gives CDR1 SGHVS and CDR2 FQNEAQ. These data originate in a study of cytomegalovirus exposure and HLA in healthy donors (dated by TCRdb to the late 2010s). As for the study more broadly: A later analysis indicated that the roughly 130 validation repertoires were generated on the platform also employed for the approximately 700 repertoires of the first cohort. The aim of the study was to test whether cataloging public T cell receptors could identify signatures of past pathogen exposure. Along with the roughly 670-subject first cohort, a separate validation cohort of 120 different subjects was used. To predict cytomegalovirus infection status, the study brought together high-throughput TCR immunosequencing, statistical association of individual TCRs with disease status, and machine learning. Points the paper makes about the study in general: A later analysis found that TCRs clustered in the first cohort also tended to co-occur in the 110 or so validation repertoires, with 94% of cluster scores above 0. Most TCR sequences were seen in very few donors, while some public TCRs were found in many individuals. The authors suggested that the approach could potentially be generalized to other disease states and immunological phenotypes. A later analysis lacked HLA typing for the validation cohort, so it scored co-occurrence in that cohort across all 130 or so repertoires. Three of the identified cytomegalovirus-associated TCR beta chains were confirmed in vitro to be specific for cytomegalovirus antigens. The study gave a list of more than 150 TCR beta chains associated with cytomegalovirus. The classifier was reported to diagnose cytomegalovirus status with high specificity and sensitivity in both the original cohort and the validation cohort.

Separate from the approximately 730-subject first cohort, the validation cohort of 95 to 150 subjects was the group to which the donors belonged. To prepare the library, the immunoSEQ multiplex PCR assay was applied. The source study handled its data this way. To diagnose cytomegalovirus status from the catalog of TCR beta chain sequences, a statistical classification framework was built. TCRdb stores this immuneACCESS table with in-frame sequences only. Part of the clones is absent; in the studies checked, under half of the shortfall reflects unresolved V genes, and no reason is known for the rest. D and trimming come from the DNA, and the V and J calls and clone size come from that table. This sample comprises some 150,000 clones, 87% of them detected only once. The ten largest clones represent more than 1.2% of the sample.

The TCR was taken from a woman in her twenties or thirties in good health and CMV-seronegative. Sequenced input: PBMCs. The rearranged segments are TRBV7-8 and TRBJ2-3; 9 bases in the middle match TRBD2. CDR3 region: CASSSRVAGASDTQYF. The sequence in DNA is TGTGCCAGCAGCTCCCGGGTAGCGGGGGCCTCAGATACGCAGTATTTT.